Listed below are T cell receptor beta chains from one sample, sequenced in a study of T cells in Graves' hyperthyroidism and ophthalmopathy. MiXCR was run by TCRdb on the multiplex PCR reads, yielding one entry per CDR3 protein. The data contain approximately 600,000 distinct CDR3 sequences, approximately 15% of them seen just once; the ten biggest clones take up 7.1%. The sequencing input was blood. The source of these receptors is a woman aged 18-29 years with Graves' ophthalmopathy. Both conserved end residues are part of each CDR3. A D gene is named only where the DNA matches it firmly. Clone size is not always given. Where it is, it says once, few, many or a class for expanded clones.

clone_size: -
j_call: TRBJ2-1
d_call: -
v_call: TRBV6-1
cdr3_aa: CASSPHDRSSYNEQFF
cdr3_nt: TGTGCCAGCAGTCCCCACGACAGGAGCTCCTACAATGAGCAGTTCTTC

clone_size: many
j_call: TRBJ2-3
d_call: TRBD2
v_call: TRBV2
cdr3_aa: CASRGGLAGADTQYF
cdr3_nt: TGTGCCAGCAGGGGGGGACTAGCGGGAGCAGATACGCAGTATTTT

clone_size: many
j_call: TRBJ2-1
d_call: -
v_call: TRBV28
cdr3_aa: CASSLLRVNEQFF
cdr3_nt: TGTGCCAGCAGTTTATTAAGGGTCAATGAGCAGTTCTTC

clone_size: -
j_call: TRBJ2-2
d_call: TRBD1
v_call: TRBV30
cdr3_aa: CAWSRGGRYTGELFF
cdr3_nt: TGTGCCTGGAGTAGAGGGGGCAGGTACACCGGGGAGCTGTTTTTT

clone_size: few
j_call: TRBJ2-3
d_call: TRBD2
v_call: TRBV7-2
cdr3_aa: CASSPDLAGGTDTQYF
cdr3_nt: TGTGCCAGCAGCCCCGATCTAGCGGGAGGCACAGATACGCAGTATTTT

clone_size: -
j_call: TRBJ1-5
d_call: TRBD1
v_call: TRBV14
cdr3_aa: CASSQVVGLNRGYQPQHF
cdr3_nt: TGTGCCAGCAGCCAAGTAGTAGGCTTAAACAGGGGTTATCAGCCCCAGCATTTT

clone_size: many
j_call: TRBJ2-5
d_call: TRBD2
v_call: TRBV20-1
cdr3_aa: CSARALAGEGETQYF
cdr3_nt: TGCAGTGCTAGAGCCTTAGCGGGAGAGGGAGAGACCCAGTACTTC

clone_size: many
j_call: TRBJ2-7
d_call: TRBD1
v_call: TRBV6-1
cdr3_aa: CASSPGTGLDYEQYF
cdr3_nt: TGTGCCAGCAGCCCCGGGACAGGGCTTGACTACGAGCAGTACTTC

clone_size: many
j_call: TRBJ2-3
d_call: -
v_call: TRBV24-1
cdr3_aa: CATSEPGTYTQYF
cdr3_nt: TGTGCCACCAGTGAACCTGGCACTTATACGCAGTATTTT

clone_size: many
j_call: TRBJ2-7
d_call: TRBD2
v_call: TRBV5-1
cdr3_aa: CASSRQGLAETYEQYF
cdr3_nt: TGCGCCAGCAGTCGCCAAGGACTAGCGGAAACCTACGAGCAGTACTTC

clone_size: many
j_call: TRBJ1-1
d_call: -
v_call: TRBV5-1
cdr3_aa: CASNLGRVNTEAFF
cdr3_nt: TGCGCCAGCAACCTTGGCAGAGTGAACACTGAAGCTTTCTTT

clone_size: -
j_call: TRBJ2-1
d_call: TRBD2
v_call: TRBV6-6
cdr3_aa: CASSYSRSGSYNEQFF
cdr3_nt: TGTGCCAGCAGTTACTCGAGGAGCGGGAGCTACAATGAGCAGTTCTTC

clone_size: many
j_call: TRBJ1-4
d_call: -
v_call: TRBV2
cdr3_aa: CATTDSLESSTNEKLFF
cdr3_nt: TGTGCCACCACCGACAGCTTAGAGAGTTCAACTAATGAAAAACTGTTTTTT

clone_size: -
j_call: TRBJ1-2
d_call: TRBD1
v_call: TRBV24-1
cdr3_aa: CATSDETGWVVTF
cdr3_nt: TGTGCCACCAGTGATGAGACAGGGTGGGTTGTCACCTTC

clone_size: -
j_call: TRBJ2-7
d_call: TRBD1
v_call: TRBV19
cdr3_aa: CASSRGPSGTDYYEQYF
cdr3_nt: TGTGCCAGTAGTCGGGGACCCTCCGGGACAGATTACTACGAGCAGTACTTC

clone_size: -
j_call: TRBJ2-7
d_call: -
v_call: TRBV28
cdr3_aa: CASSYDESSYEQYF
cdr3_nt: TGTGCCAGCAGTTACGACGAGAGCTCCTACGAGCAGTACTTC

clone_size: few
j_call: TRBJ1-3
d_call: -
v_call: TRBV7-6
cdr3_aa: CASSLEVGRYSGNTIYF
cdr3_nt: TGTGCCAGCAGCTTAGAGGTGGGCCGATACTCTGGAAACACCATATATTTT

clone_size: few
j_call: TRBJ2-7
d_call: TRBD2
v_call: TRBV9
cdr3_aa: CASSVSTSGSYEQYF
cdr3_nt: TGTGCCAGCAGCGTAAGCACTAGCGGGAGCTACGAGCAGTACTTC

clone_size: -
j_call: TRBJ2-1
d_call: -
v_call: TRBV5-1
cdr3_aa: CASSLGVVSSNEQFF
cdr3_nt: TGCGCCAGCAGCTTGGGGGTAGTCAGCTCCAATGAGCAGTTCTTC

clone_size: many
j_call: TRBJ1-1
d_call: -
v_call: TRBV6-1
cdr3_aa: CASSEALRPTEAFF
cdr3_nt: TGTGCCAGCAGTGAAGCGCTTCGACCCACTGAAGCTTTCTTT

clone_size: many
j_call: TRBJ1-5
d_call: -
v_call: TRBV6-2/TRBV6-3
cdr3_aa: CASSYLPGQLYNQPQHF
cdr3_nt: TGTGCCAGCAGTTACCTCCCCGGTCAACTCTACAATCAGCCCCAGCATTTT

clone_size: many
j_call: TRBJ2-1
d_call: TRBD2
v_call: TRBV11-2
cdr3_aa: CASSWREAGYNEQFF
cdr3_nt: TGTGCCAGCAGCTGGCGGGAGGCTGGATACAATGAGCAGTTCTTC

clone_size: -
j_call: TRBJ1-2
d_call: TRBD1
v_call: TRBV5-1
cdr3_aa: CASSSRQGYYGYTF
cdr3_nt: TGCGCCAGCAGCTCTCGACAGGGGTACTATGGCTACACCTTC

clone_size: -
j_call: TRBJ2-3
d_call: TRBD2
v_call: TRBV4-1
cdr3_aa: CASSQGGRDTQYF
cdr3_nt: TGCGCCAGCAGCCAGGGAGGGCGGGATACGCAGTATTTT

clone_size: many
j_call: TRBJ2-7
d_call: -
v_call: TRBV29-1
cdr3_aa: CSVEDWVTYEQYF
cdr3_nt: TGCAGCGTTGAAGACTGGGTTACCTACGAGCAGTACTTC

clone_size: few
j_call: TRBJ1-1
d_call: TRBD1
v_call: TRBV24-1
cdr3_aa: CATSDLYRGEAFF
cdr3_nt: TGTGCCACCAGTGATTTGTACAGGGGTGAAGCTTTCTTT

clone_size: -
j_call: TRBJ2-1
d_call: TRBD1
v_call: TRBV4-3
cdr3_aa: CASSQGTGITSEQFF
cdr3_nt: TGCGCCAGCAGCCAAGGGACAGGGATCACGAGTGAGCAGTTCTTC